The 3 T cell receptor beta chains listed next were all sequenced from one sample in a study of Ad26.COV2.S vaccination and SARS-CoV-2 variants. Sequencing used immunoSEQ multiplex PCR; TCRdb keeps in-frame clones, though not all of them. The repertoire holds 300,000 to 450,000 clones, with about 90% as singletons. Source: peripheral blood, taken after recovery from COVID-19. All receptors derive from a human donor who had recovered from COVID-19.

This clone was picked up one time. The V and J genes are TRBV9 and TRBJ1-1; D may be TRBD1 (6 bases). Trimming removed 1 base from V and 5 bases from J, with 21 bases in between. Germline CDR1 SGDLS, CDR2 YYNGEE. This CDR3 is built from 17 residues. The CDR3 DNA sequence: TGTGCCAGCAGCGTATCCCCCCGGACAGACCGACAAACTGAAGCTTTCTTT. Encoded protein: CASSVSPRTDRQTEAFF.

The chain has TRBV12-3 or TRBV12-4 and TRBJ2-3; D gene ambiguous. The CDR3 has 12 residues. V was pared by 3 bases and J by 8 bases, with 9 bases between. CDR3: CASSFGQFTQYF. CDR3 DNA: TGTGCCAGCAGTTTTGGGCAGTTTACGCAGTATTTT.

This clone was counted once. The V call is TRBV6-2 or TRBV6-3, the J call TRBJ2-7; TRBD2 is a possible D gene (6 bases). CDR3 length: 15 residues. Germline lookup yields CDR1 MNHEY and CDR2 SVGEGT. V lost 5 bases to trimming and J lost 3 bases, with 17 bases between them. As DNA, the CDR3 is TGTGCCAGCAGTGGGATAGGTCGGGGGATCTACGAGCAGTACTTC. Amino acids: CASSGIGRGIYEQYF.